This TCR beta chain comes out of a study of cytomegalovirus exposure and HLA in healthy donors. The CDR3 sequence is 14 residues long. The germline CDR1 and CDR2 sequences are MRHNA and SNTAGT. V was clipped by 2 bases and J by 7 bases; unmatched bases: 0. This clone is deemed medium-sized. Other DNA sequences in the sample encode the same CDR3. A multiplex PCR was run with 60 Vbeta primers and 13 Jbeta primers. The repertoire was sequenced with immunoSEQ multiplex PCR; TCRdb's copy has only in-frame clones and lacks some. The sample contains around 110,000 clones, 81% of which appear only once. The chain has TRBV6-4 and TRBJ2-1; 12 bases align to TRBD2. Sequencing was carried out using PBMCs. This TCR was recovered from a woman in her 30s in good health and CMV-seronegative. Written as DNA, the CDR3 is TGTGCCAGCAGTGACGGGACTAGCGGGAATGAGCAGTTCTTC. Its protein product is CASSDGTSGNEQFF.